The 27 T cell receptor beta chains in this list originate from one sample, sequenced in a study of blood T cell repertoires in COVID-19. Here immunoSEQ multiplex PCR was the method, and the copy in TCRdb shows in-frame clones only, minus some. This sample has 210,000 or so clones; approximately 80% occur once, and the top ten carry 4.3%. The sequenced sample was PBMCs or T cells enriched from blood (not recorded which). These receptors all come from a man under 40 with acute COVID-19.

The chain carries TRBV6-5 and TRBJ1-6, with TRBD1 as a possible D gene (6 bases). CDR3 size: 14 residues. CDR1 is MNHEY, CDR2 SVGAGI, per germline. Deletions cut 3 bases from V and 6 bases from J, with 9 bases between. This chain's CDR3 is CASSYTDSNSPLHF. As DNA, the CDR3 is TGTGCCAGCAGTTATACGGACAGTAATTCACCCCTCCACTTT.

The chain uses TRBV4-1 and TRBJ1-6; 7 nucleotides agree with TRBD1. Trimming took 4 bases from V and 0 from J; bases not matched to a gene: 3. Germline CDR1 reads MGHRA; CDR2 reads YSYEKL. The CDR3 is 16 amino acids. The CDR3 spells CASSPDRSSYNSPLHF. In nucleotides, the CDR3 is TGCGCCAGCAGCCCGGACAGGAGCTCCTATAATTCACCCCTCCACTTT.

This chain joins TRBV6-1 and TRBJ1-1, with TRBD1 matching 9 bases. The CDR3 extends over 20 amino acids. V shed 4 bases and J 0 bases; nucleotides not matched to a gene: 18. Germline CDR1 MNHNS, CDR2 SASEGT. This CDR3 reads CASSAFRQGVYDPMNTEAFF. The CDR3 DNA sequence: TGTGCCAGCAGTGCCTTCCGACAGGGGGTCTATGACCCAATGAACACTGAAGCTTTCTTT.

This chain links TRBV7-9 with TRBJ1-2; 7 bases map to TRBD1. Per germline, CDR1 SEHNR and CDR2 FQNEAQ (reference sequence). After removal of 1 base from V and 6 bases from J, the junction contained 2 bases not matched to a gene. CDR3 length equals 13 residues. The CDR3, as DNA: TGTGCCAGCAGCTTAGTCGACAGGGATGGCTACACCTTC. Protein product: CASSLVDRDGYTF. Filled out from reference TRBV7-9 and TRBJ1-2, the complete variable domain reads DTGVSQNPRHKITKRGQNVTFRCDPISEHNRLYWYRQTLGQGPEFLTYFQNEAQLEKSRLLSDRFSAERPKGSFSTLEIQRTEQGDSAMYLCASSLVDRDGYTFGSGTRLTVV.

The chain uses TRBV12-3 or TRBV12-4 and TRBJ2-1; possibly TRBD2 for D (7 bases). The CDR3 is made up of 13 amino acids. V was clipped by 5 bases and J by 6 bases, with 11 bases between them. The CDR3: CASSLGGLNEQFF. Written as DNA, the CDR3 is TGTGCCAGCAGTCTGGGGGGGCTCAATGAGCAGTTCTTC.

The rearrangement uses TRBV28 and TRBJ1-6; D unclear. This CDR3 region has 14 residues. Germline CDR1 reads MDHEN; CDR2 reads SYDVKM. V was pared by 2 bases and J by 3 bases, with 5 bases between. The CDR3 reads CASSLPIYNSPLHF. CDR3 coding DNA: TGTGCCAGCAGTTTACCCATCTATAATTCACCCCTCCACTTT.

The chain uses TRBV6-5 and TRBJ2-7, with 8 bases aligning to TRBD2. The trim removed 8 bases at V and 3 bases at J, leaving 6 bases unmatched. The CDR3 has 13 amino acids. Germline loops: CDR1 MNHEY, CDR2 SVGAGI. The CDR3 spells CASSPGGVYEQYF. The CDR3, as DNA: TGTGCCAGCTCCCCCGGGGGGGTCTACGAGCAGTACTTC.

The CDR3 DNA reads TGTGCCAGTAGTACCTATCTCAGGACAGGGGGCTGGGGAACTGAAGCTTTCTTT. Residues: CASSTYLRTGGWGTEAFF. J is TRBJ1-1 and V is TRBV19; 11 bases are a match to TRBD1. CDR1 LNHDA and CDR2 SQIVND come from the germline V gene (reference sequence). This CDR3 spans 18 amino acids. Trimming cost V 4 bases and J 5 bases; bases outside gene matches: 15.

This clone was seen once. The chain carries TRBV12-5 and TRBJ2-5, with a tentative D call TRBD1 (5 bases). In germline, CDR1 is LGHNT, CDR2 FRNRAP. The length of the CDR3 is 13 residues. V was trimmed by 3 bases and J by 3 bases, leaving 8 bases between them. The CDR3 DNA follows: TGTGCTAGTGGTTTCGCAGGGAAAGAGACCCAGTACTTC. Its protein is CASGFAGKETQYF.

V gene TRBV3-1 (or the pseudogene TRBV3-2) combines with J gene TRBJ1-6; weak D call: TRBD1 (6 bases). The CDR3 is 16 amino acids. V was pared by 4 bases and J by 7 bases, with 17 bases between. In germline, CDR1 is LGHDT, CDR2 YNNKEL (reference sequence). The CDR3 is CASSRWTAKGNSPLHF. DNA for the CDR3: TGTGCCAGCAGCCGATGGACAGCGAAGGGGAATTCACCCCTCCACTTT.

This clone was observed a few times. V usage is TRBV5-1 and J usage is TRBJ2-3; TRBD2 aligns across 7 bases. The CDR3 contains 15 residues. Germline V lookup: CDR1 SGHRS, CDR2 YFSETQ. J was trimmed by 6 bases and V by 4 bases; bases with no gene match: 11. CDR3 nucleotides: TGCGCCAGCAGCCCGCGGGGTTGGCGGGAGGATACGCAGTATTTT. This sequence encodes CASSPRGWREDTQYF. The complete variable domain, with remaining parts taken from reference TRBV5-1 and TRBJ2-3, reads KAGVTQTPRYLIKTRGQQVTLSCSPISGHRSVSWYQQTPGQGLQFLFEYFSETQRNKGNFPGRFSGRQFSNSRSEMNVSTLELGDSALYLCASSPRGWREDTQYFGPGTRLTVL.

The CDR3 sequence is CASSFRDRGPYEQYF. In DNA form, the CDR3 reads TGTGCCAGCAGCTTTCGGGACAGGGGCCCCTACGAGCAGTACTTC. The chain combines TRBV13 with TRBJ2-7; 10 bases map to TRBD1. The trim removed 3 bases at V and 2 bases at J, leaving 4 bases unmatched. The CDR3 runs 15 residues. CDR1 and CDR2 (germline): PRHDT, FYEKMQ (reference sequence).

The genes are TRBV27 and TRBJ1-3, with 10 bases that match TRBD1. The germline CDR1 and CDR2 sequences are MNHEY and SMNVEV (reference sequence). The length of the CDR3 is 15 residues. Trimming removed 5 bases from V and 6 bases from J; junction bases left unmatched: 7. CDR3 sequence reads: CASSLGGQGKNTIYF. The CDR3 nucleotides read TGTGCCAGCAGTCTCGGGGGACAGGGGAAAAACACCATATATTTT.

The chain links TRBV29-1 to TRBJ1-5; D might be TRBD1 (6 bases). Trimming shortened V by 6 bases and J by 2 bases, and 20 bases separated the two germline ends. In germline, CDR1 is SQVTM, CDR2 ANQGSEA. This CDR3 is built from 16 residues. CDR3: CSVTTSGAGGNQPQHF. The CDR3 DNA reads as TGCAGCGTCACCACCTCAGGGGCCGGGGGCAATCAGCCCCAGCATTTT.

V is TRBV18 and J is TRBJ2-7, with 7 bases matching TRBD1. With V trimmed by 6 bases and J by 3 bases, 8 bases remained unmatched. Germline V gene data show CDR1 as KGHSH and CDR2 as LQKENI. CDR3 length: 14 residues. The CDR3 spells CASSLERQGYEQYF. Written as DNA, the CDR3 is TGTGCCAGCTCCCTTGAAAGACAGGGCTACGAGCAGTACTTC. Full variable domain (outside the CDR3, taken from reference TRBV18 and TRBJ2-7): NAGVMQNPRHLVRRRGQEARLRCSPMKGHSHVYWYRQLPEEGLKFMVYLQKENIIDESGMPKERFSAEFPKEGPSILRIQQVVRGDSAAYFCASSLERQGYEQYFGPGTRLTVT.

The genes are TRBV7-9 and TRBJ1-5; 7 bases match TRBD1. CDR3 length: 16 amino acids. Unmatched junction bases numbered 7, after V lost 3 bases and J lost 2 bases. Germline V gene sequence: CDR1 SEHNR, CDR2 FQNEAQ (reference sequence). The CDR3 loop reads CASSFSSGTGNQPQHF. CDR3 nucleotide sequence: TGTGCCAGCAGCTTCTCCTCCGGGACAGGCAATCAGCCCCAGCATTTT. Drawing the rest from reference TRBV7-9 and TRBJ1-5, the complete variable domain is DTGVSQNPRHKITKRGQNVTFRCDPISEHNRLYWYRQTLGQGPEFLTYFQNEAQLEKSRLLSDRFSAERPKGSFSTLEIQRTEQGDSAMYLCASSFSSGTGNQPQHFGDGTRLSIL.

This clone showed up just a few times. V usage is TRBV12-3 or TRBV12-4 and J usage is TRBJ1-1; D is undetermined. V lost 6 bases, J lost 7 bases, and 9 bases lay in between. This CDR3 comprises 11 residues. The CDR3 region is CASSSSGEAFF. DNA of the CDR3: TGTGCCAGCAGCTCCTCCGGTGAAGCTTTCTTT.

The chain carries TRBV6-5 and TRBJ2-7; no firm D call. The CDR3 is 15 amino acids. Deletions cut 6 bases from V and 5 bases from J, with 20 bases between. Germline V lookup: CDR1 MNHEY, CDR2 SVGAGI. CDR3 nucleotide sequence: TGTGCCAGCAGCAAAACCCCAGGTTTCGTGGACGAGCAGTACTTC. Its translation: CASSKTPGFVDEQYF.

This chain joins TRBV5-1 and TRBJ1-3; no definite D call. Germline CDR1 and CDR2: SGHRS and YFSETQ. The CDR3 runs to 15 residues. V was trimmed by 5 bases and J by 0 bases, leaving 12 bases between them. The CDR3 DNA reads TGCGCCAGCAGAGACGGGGTTAGCTCTGGAAACACCATATATTTT. Protein product: CASRDGVSSGNTIYF.

V usage is TRBV7-9 and J usage is TRBJ2-5, with D tentatively TRBD2 (5 bases). Germline CDR1 and CDR2: SEHNR and FQNEAQ (reference sequence). V lost 4 bases and J 3 bases, leaving 15 bases between the germline ends. The CDR3 is 15 amino acids. CDR3 nucleotide sequence: TGTGCCAGCAGCTCAGGACTCGGACGGAAAGAGACCCAGTACTTC. Translated, it gives CASSSGLGRKETQYF.

The rearrangement uses TRBV4-1 and TRBJ2-7; 7 bases map to TRBD2. The CDR3 covers 14 residues. The V gene's germline CDR1 is MGHRA and CDR2 YSYEKL. V shed 5 bases and J 7 bases; nucleotides not matched to a gene: 11. For the CDR3, the DNA is TGCGCCAGCAGCTGGGTTAAGCGGGATGGGGAGCAGTACTTC. It specifies CASSWVKRDGEQYF.

The chain is built from TRBV5-1 and TRBJ1-2, with TRBD1 as a possible D gene (5 bases). V was cut by 0 bases and J by 3 bases, with 12 bases left in between. Germline loops: CDR1 SGHRS, CDR2 YFSETQ. The CDR3 runs 15 residues. CDR3 sequence: CASSLAPGFDYGYTF. In nucleotides, the CDR3 is TGCGCCAGCAGCTTGGCCCCAGGGTTTGACTATGGCTACACCTTC.

This chain joins TRBV5-1 and TRBJ1-3; 9 positions match TRBD1. The germline CDR1 and CDR2 sequences are SGHRS and YFSETQ. V was clipped by 4 bases and J by 4 bases; unmatched bases: 3. This CDR3 spans 14 amino acids. CDR3 nucleotides: TGCGCCAGCAGCCCGGACAGGGGAGGAAACACCATATATTTT. This sequence encodes CASSPDRGGNTIYF.

V usage is TRBV6-5 and J usage is TRBJ1-2; the D is unclear. CDR1 is MNHEY, CDR2 SVGAGI, per germline. The CDR3 is 13 amino acids. The V gene lost 7 bases and the J gene lost 4 bases, with 13 bases spanning the gap. The chain's CDR3 is CASTHSHLYGYTF. The CDR3 DNA follows: TGTGCCAGCACCCACTCCCACCTCTATGGCTACACCTTC.

The chain joins TRBV11-2 to TRBJ2-7; D is possibly TRBD2 (5 bases). Trimming left V 1 base short and J 3 bases short, with 10 bases between. The length of the CDR3 is 14 residues. Germline V gene data show CDR1 as SGHAT and CDR2 as FQNNGV. The DNA for the CDR3 is TGTGCCAGCAGCTTAGTGATGGGAGACTACGAGCAGTACTTC. Encoded protein: CASSLVMGDYEQYF.

The chain employs TRBV19 and TRBJ1-2, with TRBD1 as a possible D gene (6 bases). The germline V gene has CDR1 LNHDA and CDR2 SQIVND (reference sequence). V lost 5 bases and J lost 8, with 18 bases in between. The CDR3 contains 14 residues. CDR3 sequence: CASSESWTARGYTF. CDR3 bases: TGTGCCAGTAGTGAGTCGTGGACAGCGCGGGGCTACACCTTC.

The gene calls are TRBV9 and TRBJ2-1; 10 bases are a match to TRBD2. V shed 0 bases, J shed 7 bases, and the junction held 10 bases outside the gene matches. The CDR3 runs to 17 residues. Germline-derived CDR1 and CDR2 are SGDLS and YYNGEE. In nucleotides, the CDR3 is TGTGCCAGCAGCGTAGTCCCTGGGGCTAGCGGGGGTAATGAGCAGTTCTTC. It translates to CASSVVPGASGGNEQFF.